Given below is one T cell receptor (beta chain) in context. This sample is part of a study of cytomegalovirus exposure and HLA in healthy donors. Here immunoSEQ multiplex PCR was the method, and the copy in TCRdb shows in-frame clones only, minus some. The table has about 73,000 clones, 95% seen once. The specimen was PBMCs. The receptor comes from a man younger than 30 in good health and CMV-seronegative.

The CDR3 DNA is TGTGCCAGCTCACTGACCACTGGGCCCGGAAACACCATATATTTT. Its translation is CASSLTTGPGNTIYF. V and J are TRBV18 and TRBJ1-3; no firm D call. V was pared by 4 bases and J by 4 bases, with 14 bases between. CDR1 KGHSH and CDR2 LQKENI come from the germline V gene. The CDR3 length is 15 residues.